These T cell receptor beta chains were read from a single sample in a study of CD8 T cells in ankylosing spondylitis. TCRdb reprocessed the 5' RACE reads via MiXCR and lists one record per CDR3 protein. The data show about 240,000 distinct CDR3 sequences, around 11% seen once. The specimen sequenced was blood, either unsorted or a sorted T cell fraction (not recorded which). The receptors here all came from a male donor with ankylosing spondylitis or in good health (not recorded which). Each CDR3 is given with its conserved first and last residue. D genes are given only for firm matches. The size field is filled for only some rows; it gives once, few, many or a size class.

j_call v_call d_call clone_size cdr3_aa cdr3_nt
TRBJ2-1 TRBV28 - many CASSLLGAVGGRPYNEQFF TGTGCCAGCAGTTTATTGGGGGCGGTAGGTGGGAGGCCCTACAATGAGCAGTTCTTC
TRBJ2-1 TRBV29-1 - many CSVEGAGLYNEQFF TGCAGCGTTGAGGGGGCCGGCCTCTACAATGAGCAGTTCTTC
TRBJ2-1 TRBV7-9 - - CASSFEINEQFF TGTGCCAGCAGCTTTGAAATCAATGAGCAGTTCTTC
TRBJ2-1 TRBV3-1 TRBD2 few CASSRAGAEYNEQFF TGTGCCAGCAGCCGGGCGGGAGCCGAATACAATGAGCAGTTCTTC
TRBJ2-7 TRBV20-1 TRBD1 many CSAPPGQGSYEQYF TGCAGTGCTCCTCCGGGACAGGGTTCCTACGAGCAGTACTTC
TRBJ2-7 TRBV20-1 - many CSAKSGLTSYEQYF TGCAGTGCTAAATCGGGCCTGACATCCTACGAGCAGTACTTC
TRBJ2-1 TRBV5-6 - many CASSRVAEIYNEQFF TGTGCCAGCAGCCGCGTAGCGGAGATCTACAATGAGCAGTTCTTC
TRBJ2-1 TRBV15 TRBD2 many CATKSGGVYNEQFF TGTGCCACCAAAAGCGGGGGGGTTTACAATGAGCAGTTCTTC
TRBJ1-4 TRBV5-1 - many CASSAPRGPRELEKLFF TGCGCCAGCAGCGCGCCCCGGGGCCCTAGGGAGCTCGAAAAACTGTTTTTT
TRBJ2-2 TRBV12-3/TRBV12-4 - many CASSRQRTGELFF TGTGCCAGCAGTCGACAAAGAACAGGGGAGCTGTTTTTT
TRBJ2-5 TRBV5-5 - many CASSYLSGKETQYF TGTGCCAGCAGCTACTTGTCGGGGAAGGAGACCCAGTACTTC
TRBJ2-1 TRBV5-1 - many CASSLAGSGDYNEQFF TGCGCCAGCAGCTTGGCTGGCAGCGGAGACTACAATGAGCAGTTCTTC
TRBJ2-5 TRBV5-1 TRBD2 many CASSLAGTSGRENQETQYF TGCGCCAGCAGCTTGGCAGGGACTAGCGGGAGGGAAAATCAAGAGACCCAGTACTTC
TRBJ2-3 TRBV7-3 TRBD2 few CASSLTPGLAKPTDTQYF TGTGCCAGCAGCTTAACCCCGGGACTAGCGAAACCCACAGATACGCAGTATTTT
TRBJ2-7 TRBV12-3/TRBV12-4 TRBD1 many CASRATGDYEQYF TGTGCCAGCAGGGCGACAGGGGACTACGAGCAGTACTTC
TRBJ1-6 TRBV14 TRBD1 many CASSPRGASPLHF TGTGCCAGCAGCCCCAGGGGGGCTTCACCCCTCCACTTT
TRBJ1-2 TRBV20-1 TRBD1 many CSARPGQGDYGYTF TGCAGTGCTAGACCTGGACAGGGTGACTATGGCTACACCTTC
TRBJ2-5 TRBV5-6 - many CASSLEATQYF TGTGCCAGCAGCTTGGAAGCTACCCAGTACTTC
TRBJ2-5 TRBV6-2/TRBV6-3 - few CASRIASAMGAETQYF TGTGCCAGCAGGATTGCTAGCGCCATGGGTGCGGAGACCCAGTACTTC
TRBJ2-1 TRBV20-1 TRBD2 many CSVPGTSVNYNEQFF TGCAGTGTCCCGGGGACTAGCGTGAATTACAATGAGCAGTTCTTC
TRBJ2-3 TRBV5-5 - many CASSLRGVREYF TGTGCCAGCAGCTTGCGCGGGGTACGCGAGTATTTT
TRBJ2-2 TRBV5-4 - - CASNRDTGGELFF TGTGCCAGCAACCGGGACACAGGCGGGGAGCTGTTTTTT
TRBJ2-7 TRBV5-1 TRBD2 many CASSGGGGLDEQYF TGCGCCAGCAGCGGCGGGGGGGGGCTGGACGAGCAGTACTTC
TRBJ1-1 TRBV20-1 TRBD1 many CSAGQDGSAEAFF TGCAGTGCCGGACAGGACGGGAGTGCTGAAGCTTTCTTT
TRBJ2-1 TRBV21-1 - few CASGRTSGGATEQFF TGTGCCAGCGGCCGGACTAGCGGGGGGGCCACTGAGCAGTTCTTC
TRBJ1-1 TRBV5-5 - - CASSLILQNTEAFF TGTGCCAGCAGCTTAATTCTCCAGAACACTGAAGCTTTCTTT
TRBJ2-7 TRBV20-1 TRBD2 many CSARGAGVVEQYF TGCAGTGCTAGAGGGGCGGGAGTAGTCGAGCAGTACTTC
TRBJ1-2 TRBV20-1 - many CSANADSYGYTF TGCAGTGCTAACGCAGACAGCTATGGCTACACCTTC
TRBJ1-5 TRBV20-1 - many CSARSGIGQPQHF TGCAGTGCTAGGTCAGGGATCGGGCAGCCCCAGCATTTT
TRBJ2-5 TRBV29-1 TRBD1 many CSAGGLEGTGAQETQYF TGCAGCGCTGGGGGGCTTGAAGGGACAGGGGCCCAAGAGACCCAGTACTTC
TRBJ2-2 TRBV25-1 TRBD2 many CASSGTSGGATGELFF TGTGCCAGCAGTGGGACTAGCGGGGGGGCCACCGGGGAGCTGTTTTTT
TRBJ1-6 TRBV6-5 - many CASSYRSGGSSPLHF TGTGCCAGCAGTTACCGTTCGGGGGGCAGTTCACCCCTCCACTTT
TRBJ2-4 TRBV5-1 - - CASSSGDEGLAKNIQYF TGCGCCAGCAGCTCCGGGGACGAGGGGCTAGCCAAAAACATTCAGTACTTC
TRBJ2-7 TRBV27 - many CASSLADGRYEQYF TGTGCCAGCAGTTTAGCTGACGGGCGCTACGAGCAGTACTTC
TRBJ1-1 TRBV10-3 - many CAIRLGTEAFF TGTGCCATCCGACTAGGCACTGAAGCTTTCTTT
TRBJ1-2 TRBV20-1 - many CSARDREFSSYTF TGCAGTGCTAGAGACAGGGAATTCTCGAGCTACACCTTC
TRBJ2-1 TRBV5-1 - many CASSLERNEQFF TGCGCCAGCAGCTTGGAGCGGAATGAGCAGTTCTTC
TRBJ2-2 TRBV12-3/TRBV12-4 - many CASSVFGQSNTGELFF TGTGCCAGCAGTGTATTTGGACAGTCGAACACCGGGGAGCTGTTTTTT
TRBJ1-1 TRBV29-1 TRBD1 - CSVDTPTGGAFF TGCAGCGTTGACACCCCGACAGGGGGAGCTTTCTTT